This TCR beta chain is from a study of T cells in Graves' hyperthyroidism and ophthalmopathy. Regions amplified from RNA transcripts were the TCR beta CDR3 regions. HTBI primers were employed in a first-round RT-PCR of the TCR CDR3. TCRdb passed the multiplex PCR reads through MiXCR, listing each CDR3 protein once. The table records under 400,000 distinct CDR3 sequences, 15% to 20% of them present only once. Broader study findings: By a 13 V-J model, ophthalmopathy was set apart from stable hyperthyroidism. Most expanded thyroid clonotypes above 0.001 recurred in blood.

This clonotype showed up many times. The antigen is unknown. The source is a woman aged 40 to 50 with Graves' ophthalmopathy. The source material was blood.

For the CDR3, the DNA is TGTGCCAGCAGCCCCTTTAGGCTGAACACTGAAGCTTTCTTT. It codes for CASSPFRLNTEAFF. V usage is TRBV5-6 and J usage is TRBJ1-1, with D uncertain. The V gene's germline CDR1 is SGHDT and CDR2 YYEEEE. This CDR3 is built from 14 residues. The V end was cut by 4 bases, the J end by 0 bases, with 10 bases between.